This paragraph covers one TCR beta chain sequence. Its antigen is not known. The data belong to a study of cytomegalovirus exposure and HLA in healthy donors. Overall study context: Unique TCRs numbering around 85 million, obtained from HLA-typed donors, made up an early data release. Out of 300 to 500 genotyped donors, approximately 84% belonged to the Caucasian-associated ancestry cluster.

The primer mix had 60 Vbeta and 13 Jbeta primers. Method: immunoSEQ multiplex PCR; TCRdb's copy keeps in-frame clones and lacks some. The table shows about 190,000 clones, with 75% to 90% occurring only once. The study, taken as a whole, reports: In most subjects, TCR beta sequences reportedly gave accurate predictions of HLA-A and HLA-B alleles.

The germline V gene has CDR1 MNHNS and CDR2 SASEGT. Between the trimmed V and J ends, which lost 5 bases and 4 bases, there was a span of 15 bases. This CDR3 has 15 residues. The genes are TRBV6-1 and TRBJ2-1; D is possibly TRBD1 (5 bases). The source is a man aged 30 to 45 in good health and CMV-seronegative. The sample was PBMCs. In DNA form, the CDR3 reads TGTGCCAGCAGTTCAGGGATGTGGGCTTACAATGAGCAGTTCTTC. Translation: CASSSGMWAYNEQFF.